The 12 T cell receptor beta chains listed next were all sequenced from one sample in a study of shared clonotypes between healthy human individuals. Libraries were prepared by immunoSEQ multiplex PCR; TCRdb keeps only in-frame clonotypes and omits some of them. The profile shows some 1,400,000 clones, 95% to 97% of them singletons. The sequenced material came from naive CD4+ T cells sorted from blood. Subset noted: CD45RA+ positively selected. The receptors here all came from a man younger than 40 in good health.

The rearrangement uses TRBV7-2 and TRBJ2-2; tentative D call: TRBD2 (5 bases). CDR3 size: 14 residues. Germline V lookup: CDR1 SGHTA, CDR2 FQGNSA. Trimming stripped 4 bases from V and 4 bases from J, with 10 bases between. The CDR3 DNA reads as TGTGCCAGCAGCTCTCCCCGGGGCACCGGGGAGCTGTTTTTT. Translation gives CASSSPRGTGELFF.

The chain recombines TRBV6-5 with TRBJ2-7, with a possible D match to TRBD2 (5 bases). Per germline, CDR1 MNHEY and CDR2 SVGAGI. V was trimmed by 2 bases and J by 2 bases, leaving 13 bases between them. This CDR3 has 15 residues. The CDR3 is CASSYHKVATYEQYF. Here the CDR3 DNA reads TGTGCCAGCAGTTACCACAAGGTAGCGACCTACGAGCAGTACTTC.

This clone was counted once. The chain has TRBV2 and TRBJ2-1; D is unresolved. Germline V lookup: CDR1 SNHLY, CDR2 FYNNEI. This CDR3 is built from 12 residues. V lost 3 bases and J lost 9, with 9 bases in between. The CDR3 spells CASSDPLGEQFF. DNA for the CDR3: TGTGCCAGCAGTGACCCCCTTGGTGAGCAGTTCTTC.

The chain recombines TRBV2 with TRBJ2-1; D ambiguous. The germline V gene has CDR1 SNHLY and CDR2 FYNNEI. V shed 10 bases and J shed 8 bases, with 21 bases lying between them. The CDR3 sequence is 14 residues long. Here the CDR3 DNA reads TGTGCCACCACGGCGGAGTCTCGTGTCGATGAGCAGTTCTTC. Translated: CATTAESRVDEQFF.

This sequence joins TRBV19 and TRBJ1-2, with D perhaps matching TRBD1 (5 bases). V was pared by 6 bases and J by 7 bases, with 15 bases between. The CDR3 totals 13 residues. In germline, CDR1 is LNHDA, CDR2 SQIVND (reference sequence). The CDR3 sequence: CASSRQSTGGYTF. For the CDR3, the DNA is TGTGCCAGTAGCAGACAGAGTACGGGTGGCTACACCTTC.

The V gene is TRBV27, the J gene TRBJ2-7; D uncertain. Germline V gives CDR1 MNHEY, CDR2 SMNVEV (reference sequence). V was trimmed by 6 bases and J by 0 bases, leaving 9 bases between them. The CDR3 consists of 13 residues. DNA for the CDR3: TGTGCCAGCAGAACGCCCGGCTCCTACGAGCAGTACTTC. It is translated as CASRTPGSYEQYF.

The chain couples TRBV4-3 to TRBJ1-2, with D perhaps matching TRBD1 (6 bases). CDR1 and CDR2 from the germline V gene are LGHNA and YSLEER. V was cut by 1 base and J by 4 bases, with 13 bases left in between. This CDR3 comprises 15 residues. CDR3 in DNA: TGCGCCAGCAGCCAAGGGGGACGGGGGCCCTATGGCTACACCTTC. It encodes CASSQGGRGPYGYTF.

The chain carries TRBV27 and TRBJ2-3; tentative D call: TRBD2 (6 bases). Trimming took 3 bases from V and 8 from J, leaving 12 bases between them. This CDR3 spans 13 amino acids. CDR1 and CDR2 (germline): MNHEY, SMNVEV (reference sequence). CDR3: CASSFRGTGTQYF. The CDR3 DNA follows: TGTGCCAGCAGTTTTCGCGGGACGGGTACGCAGTATTTT.

Of note for this clone: An end of the junction differs from the germline gene, which may be a read error. The chain links TRBV10-2 to TRBJ2-1; possible D gene TRBD2, 5 bases. Germline V gene data show CDR1 as WSHSY and CDR2 as SAAADI. The CDR3 extends over 16 amino acids. The CDR3 DNA is TGCGCCAGCAGCGAGTCCTTAGGTAGCGCCTACAATGAGCAGTTCTTC. This sequence encodes CASSESLGSAYNEQFF.

The V call is TRBV6-6, the J call TRBJ2-7; perhaps TRBD2 as D (6 bases). With 2 bases removed from V and 2 bases from J, the gap between germline ends came to 10 bases. Looked up from germline, CDR1 is MNHNY and CDR2 is SVGAGI (reference sequence). The CDR3 covers 14 residues. The CDR3 DNA reads TGTGCCAGCAGTTACGAGCGGGTAGCCTACGAGCAGTACTTC. It codes for CASSYERVAYEQYF.

The rearrangement joins TRBV6-6 to TRBJ2-2; 7 nucleotides agree with TRBD1. The germline V gene has CDR1 MNHNY and CDR2 SVGAGI (reference sequence). The junction had 9 bases not matched to a gene; V was cut back by 4 bases and J by 10 bases. The CDR3 has 14 residues. CDR3 coding DNA: TGTGCCAGCAGTTTTACAGGGGAATTGGTGGAGCTGTTTTTT. This gives the protein CASSFTGELVELFF.

The CDR3 DNA sequence: TGTGCCAGCAGCTCTCGGGGTACGGCTAATGAAAAACTGTTTTTT. It encodes CASSSRGTANEKLFF. The chain combines TRBV7-9 with TRBJ1-4; D is undetermined. The germline gives CDR1 SEHNR, CDR2 FQNEAQ (reference sequence). This CDR3 is 15 amino acids long. The V end lost 4 bases, the J end lost 3 bases, and 12 bases lay between the germline ends.